This T cell receptor beta chain was sequenced in a study of regulatory T cells in long-lasting Graves disease. Time point of the sample: newly diagnosed GD, antithyroid drugs for less than 3 months. Isolated PBMC RNA provided the starting material for the TCR library. CDR3 length: 12 amino acids. Germline V lookup: CDR1 SEHNR, CDR2 FQNEAQ (reference sequence). Deletions cut 3 bases from V and 5 bases from J, with 7 bases between. Building the TCR beta libraries relied on iRepertoire HTBI primers, and CDR3 regions underwent Arm-PCR. TCRdb recomputed calls from the multiplex PCR reads with MiXCR, one row per CDR3 protein. The profile shows approximately 360,000 distinct CDR3 sequences, around 11% of them singletons. This clonotype was seen at least ten times. The data were also submitted as part of a second study, on T cells in Graves' hyperthyroidism and ophthalmopathy.

The TCR comes from a woman between 18 and 29 years old with Graves disease. The chain is built from TRBV7-9 and TRBJ2-5; D is perhaps TRBD1 (5 bases). The source was peripheral blood mononuclear cells (PBMCs), collected at new diagnosis, from a patient treated with antithyroid drugs. The CDR3 DNA follows: TGTGCCAGCAGCTTGGGGCCCGAGACCCAGTACTTC. Translated, it gives CASSLGPETQYF.